One T cell receptor beta chain is described in this entry. Its antigen is not identified. The PCR had 60 Vbeta and 13 Jbeta primers. Profiled with immunoSEQ multiplex PCR; TCRdb holds only in-frame clones, not every one. Of 180,000 or so clones listed, roughly 79% are singletons. The data originate from a study of cytomegalovirus exposure and HLA in healthy donors. The study, taken as a whole, reports: A later analysis reportedly identified an Asian-associated ancestry cluster as carrying fewer N-insertions than the roughly 700-donor mean. Most TCR sequences were rare, but some public TCRs occurred in many donors.

This CDR3 region has 15 residues. Germline CDR1 reads MNHNS; CDR2 reads SASEGT. V shed 4 bases and J 5 bases; nucleotides not matched to a gene: 5. Sequencing was performed on PBMCs. The TCR sequence derives from a man aged 40-49 years in good health and CMV-seropositive. The rearrangement links TRBV6-1 to TRBJ1-4; 9 bases are shared with TRBD1. CDR3 sequence reads: CASSVFGTGNEKLFF. The CDR3 region has the DNA TGTGCCAGCAGTGTTTTTGGGACAGGGAATGAAAAACTGTTTTTT.